Shown below are 19 T cell receptor beta chains from a single sample sequenced in a study of T cells in localized non-small cell lung cancer. Sequencing used immunoSEQ multiplex PCR; TCRdb keeps in-frame clones, though not all of them. The sample shows some 24,000 clones, around nine tenths of them seen only once. Sample: peripheral blood, taken before any cancer treatment. The receptors derive from a woman aged 40-69 years with stage I lung adenocarcinoma.

The CDR3 spells CASKWDSSGNTIYF. The CDR3 DNA sequence: TGTGCCAGCAAATGGGACAGCTCTGGAAACACCATATATTTT. The chain carries TRBV6-6 and TRBJ1-3; 7 bases line up with TRBD1. Germline-derived CDR1 and CDR2 are MNHNY and SVGAGI (reference sequence). The ends lost 7 bases at V and 0 bases at J; junction bases unmatched: 3. The CDR3 is made up of 14 amino acids.

This clone was seen only once. This chain joins TRBV6-5 and TRBJ2-1, with 11 bases lining up with TRBD2. J was trimmed by 5 bases and V by 2 bases; bases with no gene match: 5. The CDR3 consists of 16 residues. CDR1 and CDR2 from the germline V gene are MNHEY and SVGAGI. CDR3: CASSYEGSGRDNEQFF. The CDR3 DNA is TGTGCCAGCAGTTACGAGGGTAGCGGGAGGGACAATGAGCAGTTCTTC.

The CDR3 region is CASTHRGAAGTEAFF. CDR3 nucleotides: TGTGCCAGCACACATCGGGGGGCAGCAGGGACTGAAGCTTTCTTT. The rearrangement links TRBV28 to TRBJ1-1, with D perhaps matching TRBD1 (6 bases). Germline V gene lookup returns CDR1 MDHEN and CDR2 SYDVKM. This CDR3 spans 15 amino acids. The V gene lost 7 bases and the J gene lost 5 bases, with 20 bases spanning the gap.

This chain links TRBV27 with TRBJ2-1; D ambiguous. This CDR3 contains 13 residues. Trimming left V 4 bases short and J 0 bases short, with 4 bases between. CDR1 and CDR2 (germline): MNHEY, SMNVEV (reference sequence). Written as DNA, the CDR3 is TGTGCCAGCAGTTCATTCTCCTACAATGAGCAGTTCTTC. It is translated as CASSSFSYNEQFF.

The rearrangement joins TRBV4-1 to TRBJ2-7; D gene uncertain. The V gene lost 0 bases and the J gene lost 0 bases, with 9 bases spanning the gap. Per germline, CDR1 MGHRA and CDR2 YSYEKL. This CDR3 spans 15 amino acids. The CDR3 region has the DNA TGCGCCAGCAGCCAAGAATCATACCCCTCCTACGAGCAGTACTTC. Translating gives CASSQESYPSYEQYF.

This chain joins TRBV6-4 and TRBJ1-2; D perhaps matches TRBD1 (6 bases). The CDR3 has 13 amino acids. V gave up 6 bases and J gave up 4 bases, with 12 bases separating them. Germline loops: CDR1 MRHNA, CDR2 SNTAGT. The CDR3 protein is CASSEGGFYGYTF. CDR3 in DNA: TGTGCCAGCAGCGAAGGGGGGTTCTATGGCTACACCTTC.

The CDR3 coding sequence is TGTGCCATCAGACCGGGACAGGGTTACGAGCAGTACTTC. This sequence encodes CAIRPGQGYEQYF. V and J are TRBV10-3 and TRBJ2-7; 9 nucleotides line up with TRBD1. The CDR3 loop spans 13 amino acids. J was trimmed by 4 bases and V by 6 bases; bases with no gene match: 4. Germline values: CDR1 ENHRY, CDR2 SYGVKD.

The chain is built from TRBV7-9 and TRBJ2-2; no reliable D call. The CDR3 is 12 amino acids. Per the germline V gene, CDR1 is SEHNR and CDR2 is FQNEAQ (reference sequence). Trimming shortened V by 1 base and J by 5 bases, and 2 bases separated the two germline ends. The CDR3 spells CASSLGTGELFF. CDR3 bases: TGTGCCAGCAGCTTAGGGACCGGGGAGCTGTTTTTT.

V usage is TRBV18 and J usage is TRBJ2-3; D gene unclear. Trimming took off 0 bases at V and 0 bases at J, with 4 bases between the two ends. Germline V gene data show CDR1 as KGHSH and CDR2 as LQKENI. This CDR3 has 14 residues. The CDR3 is CASSPPYSTDTQYF. CDR3 bases: TGTGCCAGCTCACCACCATATAGCACAGATACGCAGTATTTT.

On this clone itself: This sample also contains other DNA sequences that code for the same CDR3. The CDR3 spells CASSSEQPQHF. In DNA form, the CDR3 reads TGTGCCAGCAGTTCGGAACAGCCCCAGCATTTT. The rearrangement links TRBV6-6 to TRBJ1-5; D is undetermined. The CDR3 runs to 11 residues. Looked up from germline, CDR1 is MNHNY and CDR2 is SVGAGI (reference sequence). V was clipped by 4 bases and J by 7 bases, with 5 bases between them.

This rearrangement joins TRBV7-2 to TRBJ2-5; possibly TRBD2 for D (7 bases). The CDR3 covers 14 residues. Germline lookup yields CDR1 SGHTA and CDR2 FQGNSA. The V gene lost 8 bases and the J gene lost 4 bases, with 17 bases spanning the gap. The CDR3 region has the DNA TGTGCCAGCGGGGGCGCTAGCGGCCCAGAGACCCAGTACTTC. This codes for CASGGASGPETQYF.

This clone was seen once. The chain carries TRBV18 and TRBJ2-4, with D perhaps matching TRBD1 (6 bases). Germline V gene sequence: CDR1 KGHSH, CDR2 LQKENI. V was trimmed by 1 base and J by 3 bases, leaving 19 bases between them. The CDR3 totals 18 residues. The CDR3 spells CASSPLDLQGIGKNIQYF. Here the CDR3 DNA reads TGTGCCAGCTCACCACTTGATTTGCAGGGGATCGGCAAAAACATTCAGTACTTC.

The chain couples TRBV28 to TRBJ2-1; tentatively, D is TRBD1 or TRBD2 (6 bases each). The CDR3 extends over 16 amino acids. Germline CDR1 MDHEN, CDR2 SYDVKM. V was cut by 2 bases and J by 4 bases, with 15 bases left in between. The CDR3 sequence: CASSLGGQGLYNEQFF. The CDR3 DNA sequence: TGTGCCAGCAGTTTAGGGGGGCAGGGCTTGTACAATGAGCAGTTCTTC.

J is TRBJ2-5 and V is TRBV6-6, with D maybe TRBD1 (6 bases). Germline CDR1 reads MNHNY; CDR2 reads SVGAGI (reference sequence). The V end was cut by 5 bases, the J end by 4 bases, with 11 bases between. CDR3 size: 13 residues. The CDR3 spells CASSPTDRETQYF. CDR3 DNA: TGTGCCAGCAGTCCTACGGACAGAGAGACCCAGTACTTC.

This clone was detected only a few times. This rearrangement joins TRBV4-2 to TRBJ2-1; D gene uncertain. Trimming took off 2 bases at V and 5 bases at J, with 1 base between the two ends. In germline, CDR1 is LGHNA, CDR2 YNFKEQ. The CDR3 extends over 11 amino acids. The CDR3 sequence: CASSQNNEQFF. DNA for the CDR3: TGTGCCAGCAGCCAAAACAATGAGCAGTTCTTC.

This chain connects TRBV18 to TRBJ2-1; 12 bases are shared with TRBD1. CDR1 and CDR2 (germline): KGHSH, LQKENI. This CDR3 region has 15 residues. The ends lost 8 bases at V and 8 bases at J; junction bases unmatched: 10. As DNA, the CDR3 is TGTGCCAGCCGCCCTTCCGGGACAGGGGGCGATGAGCAGTTCTTC. Encoded protein: CASRPSGTGGDEQFF.

This clone was observed once. The rearrangement uses TRBV27 and TRBJ1-1; D call uncertain. With 4 bases removed from V and 2 bases from J, the gap between germline ends came to 11 bases. The CDR3 loop spans 14 amino acids. The germline gives CDR1 MNHEY, CDR2 SMNVEV (reference sequence). The CDR3 protein is CASSWSGLNTEAFF. CDR3 in DNA: TGTGCCAGCAGTTGGTCAGGACTTAACACTGAAGCTTTCTTT.

The V and J genes are TRBV4-1 and TRBJ2-5; D possibly corresponds to TRBD1 (7 bases). The CDR3 extends over 16 amino acids. Germline V gene data show CDR1 as MGHRA and CDR2 as YSYEKL. The V gene lost 4 bases and the J gene lost 0 bases, with 15 bases spanning the gap. CDR3 DNA sequence: TGCGCCAGCAGCCGACAGGGTAGCGGATACCAAGAGACCCAGTACTTC. Translation: CASSRQGSGYQETQYF.

J is TRBJ1-3 and V is TRBV18; a possible D gene is TRBD1 (5 bases). V lost 3 bases, J lost 2 bases, and 14 bases lay in between. Germline assignment: CDR1 KGHSH and CDR2 LQKENI. There are 16 residues in the CDR3. The CDR3, as DNA: TGTGCCAGCTCACCCGGGACTCCACGCACTGGAAACACCATATATTTT. This translates into CASSPGTPRTGNTIYF.